This paragraph covers one T cell receptor (beta chain) sequence. Its antigen remains unidentified. Base qualities are not provided; no much larger clone lies one nucleotide away. CDR1 is given as SGDLS and CDR2 as YYNGEE, both from the germline V gene. Germline trimming: 3 bases from V, 6 bases from J; junction bases outside gene matches: 8. Inclusive of the bounding cysteine and phenylalanine, the CDR3 is 18 residues long. Only CDR3 DNA remains: 54 bases, in frame from the first base. Participants in the prospective study were enrolled through a virtual design, were aged roughly 18 to 100 years, and lived in roughly 24 United States geographic areas. To assign participants to cohorts, the prospective study relied on clinical history that participants themselves reported in a screening survey and a study questionnaire. Exposed participants had been in contact with someone with a PCR-confirmed or clinician-diagnosed COVID-19 case within 2 weeks of study entry. Mobile phlebotomists in the prospective study collected whole blood, serum and a nasopharyngeal or oropharyngeal swab from every participant. Over a roughly 2-month period, participants in the prospective study had the option of providing additional blood draws and questionnaires. Prospective study blood samples were shipped either frozen or at room temperature before DNA extraction.

The immunoSEQ Assay, a bias-controlled multiplex PCR, was used to amplify TCRbeta CDR3 regions from genomic DNA. As for the original processing: Within the assay, amplification of reference gene primers was used to estimate how many nucleated cells each sample contained. To quantify the absolute abundance of each unique TCRbeta CDR3 rearrangement, sequence reads were collapsed and filtered. For each sample, productive Simpson clonality was calculated by taking the square root of Simpson's diversity index across productive rearrangements. TCRdb limited this immuneACCESS table to in-frame rearrangements with V and J called. A share of clones is missing; checked studies link under half to unresolved V genes, and the rest is unexplained. The DNA was the basis for D and trimming; V, J and clone size are from that table. The sample has fewer than 350,000 clones on record, roughly 90% of them singletons. The ten largest clones add up to around 0.92% of the sample.

These data belong to a study of blood T cell repertoires in COVID-19 (dated by TCRdb to the early 2020s). About the investigation overall: The collaborator samples originated in the United States, Italy and Spain and spanned the acute and convalescent phases of COVID-19. The material from the prospective study consisted of cDNA or gDNA derived from T cells, B-cell-depleted T cells, or PBMCs. Subjects who had been exposed to COVID-19, were actively infected with it, or had recovered from it provided the deeply sampled blood TCRbeta repertoires that made up the dataset. The repertoires were released in a freely available public database intended as a resource for research on the immune response to SARS-CoV-2. The samples were drawn from the first 160 participants of the ongoing ImmuneRACE study and from 1,254 subjects provided by 6 global collaborators. A de-identified subject ID, COVID-19 status, age in years and sex were almost always included in the sample metadata. Where available, HLA class I and class II types were taken from metadata supplied by the sample provider and were not determined by assay-based typing.

The paper as a whole reports these results and caveats: Clinical and demographic metadata were provided uncurated, with the amount varying by source and participant.

The TCR comes from a woman under 40 who had been exposed to COVID-19. The rearranged segments are TRBV9 and TRBJ2-2, and 16 junction bases match TRBD2. The sequencing sample was made of PBMCs or T cells enriched from blood (not recorded which). Here is the DNA: TGTGCCAGCAGCGCAACCGGGACTAGCGGGAGGGGCGCCGGGGAGCTGTTTTTT. It codes for CASSATGTSGRGAGELFF.